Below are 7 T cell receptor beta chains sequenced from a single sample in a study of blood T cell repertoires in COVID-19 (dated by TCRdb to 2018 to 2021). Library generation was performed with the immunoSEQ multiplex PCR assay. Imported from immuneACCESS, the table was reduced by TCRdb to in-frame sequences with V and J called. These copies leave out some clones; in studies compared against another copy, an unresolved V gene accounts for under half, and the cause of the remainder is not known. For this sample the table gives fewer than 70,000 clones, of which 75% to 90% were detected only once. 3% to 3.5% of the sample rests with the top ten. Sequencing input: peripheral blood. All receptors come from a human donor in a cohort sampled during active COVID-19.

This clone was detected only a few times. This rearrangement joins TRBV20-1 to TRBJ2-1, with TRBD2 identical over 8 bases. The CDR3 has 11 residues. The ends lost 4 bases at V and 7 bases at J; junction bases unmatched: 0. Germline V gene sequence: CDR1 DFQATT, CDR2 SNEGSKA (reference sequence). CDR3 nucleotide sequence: TGCAGTGCTACGGGGGGGAATGAGCAGTTCTTC. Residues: CSATGGNEQFF.

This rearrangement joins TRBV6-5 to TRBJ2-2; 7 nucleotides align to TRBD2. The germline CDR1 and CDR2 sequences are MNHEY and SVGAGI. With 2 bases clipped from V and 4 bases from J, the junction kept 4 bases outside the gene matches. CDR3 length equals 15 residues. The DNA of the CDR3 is TGTGCCAGCAGTTACGGGGACTACTTCACCGGGGAGCTGTTTTTT. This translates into CASSYGDYFTGELFF.

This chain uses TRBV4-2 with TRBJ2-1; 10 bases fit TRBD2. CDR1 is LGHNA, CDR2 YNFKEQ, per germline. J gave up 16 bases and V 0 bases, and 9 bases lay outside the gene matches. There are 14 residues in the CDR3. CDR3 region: CASSQESSGSPRFF. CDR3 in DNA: TGTGCCAGCAGCCAAGAGTCTAGCGGGAGCCCCCGATTCTTC.

The CDR3 here is CASRPTGSDYGYTF. The CDR3 DNA follows: TGCGCCAGCAGGCCGACAGGAAGCGACTATGGCTACACCTTC. V gene TRBV5-1 combines with J gene TRBJ1-2; D perhaps matches TRBD1 (6 bases). The CDR3 extends over 14 amino acids. Germline loops: CDR1 SGHRS, CDR2 YFSETQ. The V gene lost 5 bases and the J gene lost 3 bases, with 14 bases spanning the gap.

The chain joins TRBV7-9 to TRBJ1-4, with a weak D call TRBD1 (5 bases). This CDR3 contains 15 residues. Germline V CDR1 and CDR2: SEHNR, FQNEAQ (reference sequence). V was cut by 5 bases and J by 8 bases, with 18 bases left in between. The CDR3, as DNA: TGTGCCAGCAGCCCAATGGGGCATTCGGGCGAAAAACTGTTTTTT. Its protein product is CASSPMGHSGEKLFF.

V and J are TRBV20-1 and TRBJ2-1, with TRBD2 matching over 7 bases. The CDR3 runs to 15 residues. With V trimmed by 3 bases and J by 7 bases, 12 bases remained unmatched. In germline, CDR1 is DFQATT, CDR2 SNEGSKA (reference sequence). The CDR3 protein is CSASEAGYFGNEQFF. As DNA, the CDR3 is TGCAGTGCTAGTGAAGCGGGGTACTTCGGGAATGAGCAGTTCTTC.

CDR3 residues: CASSLGGTANYNEQFF. The DNA for the CDR3 is TGTGCCAGCAGCTTAGGCGGGACAGCTAACTACAATGAGCAGTTCTTC. V usage is TRBV7-6 and J usage is TRBJ2-1, with D possibly being TRBD1 (7 bases). This CDR3 has 16 residues. The germline gives CDR1 SGHVS, CDR2 FNYEAQ. V lost 1 base to trimming and J lost 3 bases, with 13 bases between them.